The 7 T cell receptor beta chains below come from one sample, sequenced in a study of shared clonotypes between healthy human individuals. The method was immunoSEQ multiplex PCR; TCRdb's version includes in-frame clones alone and lacks a portion of them. This sample has 600,000 to 750,000 clones, with less than 80% found just once. The sequenced material came from memory CD4+ T cells sorted from blood. Subset here: CD45RA-negative fraction. The source of these receptors is a young woman in good health.

This chain connects TRBV7-2 to TRBJ2-7; 8 nucleotides line up with TRBD2. Germline V lookup: CDR1 SGHTA, CDR2 FQGNSA. This CDR3 contains 14 residues. V lost 5 bases, J lost 3 bases, and 6 bases stayed unmatched. The CDR3, as DNA: TGTGCCAGCAGCGCCAGCGGGAGCCGCTACGAGCAGTACTTC. Amino acid sequence: CASSASGSRYEQYF.

V and J are TRBV5-4 and TRBJ1-2, with a tentative D call TRBD1 (6 bases). V lost 4 bases and J lost 3, with 10 bases in between. CDR1 and CDR2 (germline): SGHNT, YYREEE (reference sequence). The CDR3 length is 13 residues. CDR3 in amino acids: CASSAGADYGYTF. As DNA, the CDR3 is TGTGCCAGCAGCGCAGGGGCTGACTATGGCTACACCTTC.

The V gene is TRBV7-2, the J gene TRBJ1-4, with 7 bases fitting TRBD1. The trim removed 5 bases at V and 5 bases at J, leaving 5 bases unmatched. The CDR3 length is 14 residues. Germline assignment: CDR1 SGHTA and CDR2 FQGNSA. CDR3 in DNA: TGTGCCAGCAGCCCGGGACAGATGAATGAAAAACTGTTTTTT. Encoded protein: CASSPGQMNEKLFF. Variable domain in full (rest from reference TRBV7-2 and TRBJ1-4): GAGVSQSPSNKVTEKGKDVELRCDPISGHTALYWYRQSLGQGLEFLIYFQGNSAPDKSGLPSDRFSAERTGGSVSTLTIQRTQQEDSAVYLCASSPGQMNEKLFFGSGTQLSVL.

The chain couples TRBV18 to TRBJ2-1, with 9 nucleotides matching TRBD2. Losses at the gene ends were 5 bases for V and 5 bases for J; bases not matched to a gene: 10. Germline V CDR1 and CDR2: KGHSH, LQKENI. The CDR3 has 16 amino acids. The CDR3 sequence: CASSFRLAVFDNEQFF. Written as DNA, the CDR3 is TGTGCCAGCTCATTTCGACTAGCGGTATTCGACAATGAGCAGTTCTTC. Full variable domain (missing parts from reference TRBV18 and TRBJ2-1): NAGVMQNPRHLVRRRGQEARLRCSPMKGHSHVYWYRQLPEEGLKFMVYLQKENIIDESGMPKERFSAEFPKEGPSILRIQQVVRGDSAAYFCASSFRLAVFDNEQFFGPGTRLTVL.

J is TRBJ2-2 and V is TRBV6-6, with D unresolved. Germline CDR1 and CDR2: MNHNY and SVGAGI (reference sequence). The CDR3 extends over 15 amino acids. Deletions cut 4 bases from V and 2 bases from J, with 11 bases between. For the CDR3, the DNA is TGTGCCAGCAGTTTCGGCACAGCTAACACCGGGGAGCTGTTTTTT. Its protein product is CASSFGTANTGELFF.

The rearrangement links TRBV7-3 to TRBJ1-4; D unclear. Trimming left V 1 base short and J 7 bases short, with 4 bases between. The CDR3 consists of 12 residues. CDR1 is SGHTA and CDR2 is FQGTGA in the germline V gene. The CDR3 protein is CASSLSTEKLFF. The CDR3 DNA sequence: TGTGCCAGCAGCTTAAGTACTGAAAAACTGTTTTTT.

The gene calls are TRBV5-4 and TRBJ2-1; TRBD2 matches 7 bases. The trim removed 1 base at V and 7 bases at J, leaving 5 bases unmatched. This CDR3 contains 14 residues. Germline values: CDR1 SGHNT, CDR2 YYREEE (reference sequence). CDR3 amino acids: CASSLIGGRNEQFF. DNA for the CDR3: TGTGCCAGCAGCTTGATCGGCGGGAGAAATGAGCAGTTCTTC.